This note documents a single TCR beta chain sequence. What it recognizes is unknown. Other DNA sequences in this sample translate to the same CDR3. This CDR3 spans 12 amino acids. Germline CDR1 is SNHLY and CDR2 is FYNNEI. The V end lost 6 bases, the J end lost 5 bases, and 7 bases lay between the germline ends. This record belongs to a study of shared clonotypes between healthy human individuals. Study-level background: CD8 memory received one plate per donor, CD8 naive two, CD4 memory three and CD4 naive three.

General study findings and limits: Relative to their counterparts shared across all four donors, non-shared clonotypes exhibited diminished generation probabilities.

The table came from immunoSEQ multiplex PCR; TCRdb's copy has only in-frame clones and leaves some out. The sample includes some 2.1 million clones, approximately 92% of them seen just once. CD45RO-negative cells were positively selected for CCR7, leaving out terminally differentiated effector memory CD45RA+ cells. Sequenced material: naive CD8+ T cells from PBMCs. This TCR derives from a man aged 18-30 years in good health. Some clones in this sample may be carry-over from other donors' samples. J is TRBJ2-2 and V is TRBV2, with D possibly matching TRBD1 (5 bases). The CDR3 region is CASRQGTGELFF. CDR3 bases: TGTGCCAGCAGGCAGGGAACCGGGGAGCTGTTTTTT.